Following are 28 T cell receptor beta chains from one sample sequenced in a study of blood T cell repertoires in COVID-19. The table came from immunoSEQ multiplex PCR; TCRdb's copy has only in-frame clones and leaves some out. The sample lists approximately 75,000 clones, roughly 80% seen once, with 6.9% in the top ten. The sequenced material came from peripheral blood. The receptors were gathered from a man aged 25 to 40 with COVID-19, enrolled during active disease.

The CDR3 nucleotides read TGCAGTGCTAGTGTAACCACCGGGGCAGATACGCAGTATTTT. It specifies CSASVTTGADTQYF. This chain joins TRBV20-1 and TRBJ2-3; D possibly corresponds to TRBD2 (5 bases). Trimming removed 3 bases at V and 4 bases at J, with 14 bases between. The CDR3 runs to 14 residues. The germline CDR1 and CDR2 sequences are DFQATT and SNEGSKA (reference sequence).

This chain connects TRBV11-2 to TRBJ2-5, with TRBD1 identical over 7 bases. V trimming: 5 bases; J trimming: 5 bases; junction bases outside the gene matches: 11. The CDR3 covers 15 residues. Germline V CDR1 and CDR2: SGHAT, FQNNGV. CDR3 DNA: TGTGCCAGCAGCCCTGGACAGGTCATTGTGGAGACCCAGTACTTC. It encodes CASSPGQVIVETQYF.

This clone has a handful of counts. The chain links TRBV2 to TRBJ2-1, with 10 positions matching TRBD2. CDR1 SNHLY and CDR2 FYNNEI come from the germline V gene. V was pared by 8 bases and J by 7 bases, with 11 bases of the junction left unmatched. This CDR3 is 15 amino acids long. DNA for the CDR3: TGTGCCAGCGAGGGGAGCGGGAGGGCCGGGAATGAGCAGTTCTTC. This codes for CASEGSGRAGNEQFF.

The chain carries TRBV9 and TRBJ2-3; TRBD2 agrees at 9 bases. The V and J ends lost 0 bases and 5 bases, in that order; junction bases with no gene match: 7. Germline V gene sequence: CDR1 SGDLS, CDR2 YYNGEE. The CDR3 consists of 16 residues. The CDR3 reads CASSVEGGRVRDTQYF. The CDR3 bases are TGTGCCAGCAGCGTAGAAGGCGGGAGGGTTAGAGATACGCAGTATTTT.

The CDR3 DNA is TGCGCCAGCAGCCAAGATGTGACCCGAGGGCAGCCCCAGCATTTT. Translation gives CASSQDVTRGQPQHF. J is TRBJ1-5 and V is TRBV4-3; D gene unclear. Trimming left V 0 bases short and J 7 bases short, with 13 bases between. Germline V gives CDR1 LGHNA, CDR2 YSLEER. The CDR3 consists of 15 residues.

This clone was found once. This sequence joins TRBV4-1 and TRBJ2-7; D is ambiguous. This CDR3 comprises 13 residues. Germline loops: CDR1 MGHRA, CDR2 YSYEKL. The ends were cut back, 3 bases at V and 2 bases at J, with 8 bases in the middle. The CDR3 region is CASSHPAAYEQYF. CDR3 sequence (DNA): TGCGCCAGCAGCCACCCCGCGGCCTACGAGCAGTACTTC.

The rearrangement joins TRBV29-1 to TRBJ2-7; possibly TRBD1 for D (7 bases). The germline gives CDR1 SQVTM, CDR2 ANQGSEA. This CDR3 spans 13 amino acids. Trimming took 4 bases from V and 2 from J, leaving 12 bases between them. In DNA form, the CDR3 reads TGCAGCGTTGGTGGCAGGGGGGCCTACGAGCAGTACTTC. This gives the protein CSVGGRGAYEQYF.

The chain has TRBV5-1 and TRBJ2-2; 10 bases line up with TRBD2. This CDR3 is built from 15 residues. The trim removed 6 bases at V and 5 bases at J, leaving 7 bases unmatched. Germline V CDR1 and CDR2: SGHRS, YFSETQ. The chain's CDR3 is CASTFGTSVTGELFF. CDR3 nucleotides: TGCGCCAGCACCTTTGGGACTAGCGTTACCGGGGAGCTGTTTTTT. The full variable domain, with the rest looked up from reference TRBV5-1 and TRBJ2-2, is KAGVTQTPRYLIKTRGQQVTLSCSPISGHRSVSWYQQTPGQGLQFLFEYFSETQRNKGNFPGRFSGRQFSNSRSEMNVSTLELGDSALYLCASTFGTSVTGELFFGEGSRLTVL.

The chain uses TRBV10-1 and TRBJ1-5; D perhaps matches TRBD1 (6 bases). CDR3 length: 13 residues. The germline V and J ends were trimmed by 5 bases and 4 bases, with 9 bases remaining between them. Germline V gene data show CDR1 as WNHNN and CDR2 as SYGVQD (reference sequence). In nucleotides, the CDR3 is TGCGCCAGCAGTTTGGACAGTAATCAGCCCCAGCATTTT. It yields the protein CASSLDSNQPQHF.

This clone occurred once. This sequence joins TRBV7-2 and TRBJ2-5; TRBD2 might be the D (6 bases). V was clipped by 2 bases and J by 4 bases, with 11 bases between them. The CDR3 runs to 14 residues. Germline V CDR1 and CDR2: SGHTA, FQGNSA. CDR3 sequence (DNA): TGTGCCAGCAGCTTATCCTGGGGGGTAGAGACCCAGTACTTC. This encodes CASSLSWGVETQYF.

This clone was seen at least ten times. This chain joins TRBV5-4 and TRBJ1-1, with D possibly TRBD1 on 5 matching bases. The V gene lost 2 bases and the J gene lost 5 bases, with 13 bases spanning the gap. There are 14 residues in the CDR3. The germline CDR1 and CDR2 sequences are SGHNT and YYREEE (reference sequence). CDR3: CASSLRGWGTEAFF. The CDR3 DNA reads TGTGCCAGCAGCTTAAGGGGATGGGGAACTGAAGCTTTCTTT.

The rearrangement uses TRBV7-9 and TRBJ2-5; 10 bases line up with TRBD2. The trim removed 4 bases at V and 5 bases at J, leaving 7 bases unmatched. From germline, CDR1 is SEHNR and CDR2 FQNEAQ (reference sequence). This CDR3 has 15 residues. The CDR3 spells CASSSLAGVDETQYF. The CDR3 DNA reads as TGTGCCAGCAGCTCCCTAGCGGGAGTCGATGAGACCCAGTACTTC.

The genes are TRBV9 and TRBJ1-4, with 12 bases aligning to TRBD1. Germline CDR1 and CDR2: SGDLS and YYNGEE. CDR3 size: 18 residues. The V and J ends lost 0 bases and 6 bases, in that order; junction bases with no gene match: 9. As DNA, the CDR3 is TGTGCCAGCAGCGTAGGGGACAGGGGGCGCCCCGATGATGAAAAACTGTTTTTT. Amino acids: CASSVGDRGRPDDEKLFF.

CDR3 region: CATSDVAGAGTGELFF. The DNA for the CDR3 is TGTGCCACCAGTGACGTAGCGGGAGCGGGAACCGGGGAGCTGTTTTTT. This chain uses TRBV24-1 with TRBJ2-2; TRBD2 matches at 9 bases. The CDR3 contains 16 residues. J gave up 5 bases and V 4 bases, and 7 bases lay outside the gene matches. The germline gives CDR1 KGHDR, CDR2 SFDVKD.

The rearrangement links TRBV28 to TRBJ2-5; the D gene is possibly TRBD1 (6 bases). V lost 4 bases, J lost 6 bases, and 12 bases lay in between. The length of the CDR3 is 13 residues. Germline V lookup: CDR1 MDHEN, CDR2 SYDVKM. CDR3 nucleotide sequence: TGTGCCAGCAGTTCCTCAGGGGAGAAGACCCAGTACTTC. Translated: CASSSSGEKTQYF.

This clone is medium-sized (0.01 to 0.1%) by share. This chain connects TRBV10-1 to TRBJ2-7; a possible D gene is TRBD2 (5 bases). Germline CDR1 is WNHNN and CDR2 is SYGVQD (reference sequence). This CDR3 comprises 14 residues. Between the trimmed V and J ends, which lost 0 bases and 5 bases, there was a span of 11 bases. CDR3 nucleotides: TGCGCCAGCAGTGAGTCGGAGGAAGCCCACGAGCAGTACTTC. This translates into CASSESEEAHEQYF.

The chain carries TRBV9 and TRBJ2-6; TRBD1 aligns across 10 bases. Germline CDR1 SGDLS, CDR2 YYNGEE. The ends lost 2 bases at V and 2 bases at J; junction bases unmatched: 4. The CDR3 sequence is 17 residues long. The CDR3 region has the DNA TGTGCCAGCAGCGTGGGGACAGGGGCTGCTGGGGCCAACGTCCTGACTTTC. Its protein product is CASSVGTGAAGANVLTF.

For this clone: A junction boundary mismatches the germline segment, possibly from a read error. The rearrangement joins TRBV14 to TRBJ2-2; D might be TRBD2 (5 bases). The germline CDR1 and CDR2 sequences are SGHDN and FVKESK. The CDR3 sequence is 12 residues long. CDR3 in DNA: TGTGCCAGCAGCCAAGTCTTCGGGGAACTGTTTTTT. Amino acid sequence: CASSQVFGELFF. The full variable domain, rest sourced from reference TRBV14 and TRBJ2-2, is EAGVTQFPSHSVIEKGQTVTLRCDPISGHDNLYWYRRVMGKEIKFLLHFVKESKQDESGMPNNRFLAERTGGTYSTLKVQPAELEDSGVYFCASSQVFGELFFGEGSRLTVL.

The chain has TRBV30 and TRBJ2-1, with 12 nucleotides matching TRBD2. The CDR3 contains 17 residues. Trimming removed 0 bases from V and 4 bases from J; junction bases left unmatched: 7. The germline V gene has CDR1 GTSNPN and CDR2 SVGIG (reference sequence). CDR3 DNA sequence: TGTGCCTGGAGTGTATTTCTAGCGGGAGGGCTTTACAATGAGCAGTTCTTC. Residues: CAWSVFLAGGLYNEQFF.

This chain uses TRBV19 with TRBJ1-2, with 9 bases aligning to TRBD1. Germline values: CDR1 LNHDA, CDR2 SQIVND (reference sequence). The length of the CDR3 is 14 residues. V lost 4 bases to trimming and J lost 10 bases; unmatched junction nucleotides: 10. Here the CDR3 DNA reads TGTGCCAGTAGTAGAATACAGGACAGGGGTGCCTACACCTTC. This sequence encodes CASSRIQDRGAYTF.

This chain links TRBV2 with TRBJ2-6; a weak D match, TRBD2 (5 bases). Trimming removed 5 bases from V and 4 bases from J, with 12 bases in between. From germline, CDR1 is SNHLY and CDR2 FYNNEI. The CDR3 covers 15 residues. The CDR3 region has the DNA TGTGCCAGCAGTTTCGGAGGCTCCGGGGCCAACGTCCTGACTTTC. It codes for CASSFGGSGANVLTF.

In its sample, this clone was seen once. The V and J genes are TRBV15 and TRBJ2-5; 8 positions match TRBD2. The V and J ends lost 1 base and 1 base, in that order; junction bases with no gene match: 14. Germline V gives CDR1 LNHNV, CDR2 YYDKDF (reference sequence). The CDR3 length is 19 residues. CDR3 sequence reads: CATSRALAGGGSAQETQYF. The CDR3 nucleotides are TGTGCCACCAGCAGAGCTCTTGCGGGGGGCGGGAGCGCCCAAGAGACCCAGTACTTC.

This clone was recorded a few times. This chain connects TRBV10-1 to TRBJ2-7; D gene uncertain. The CDR3 is 13 residues long. Germline V lookup: CDR1 WNHNN, CDR2 SYGVQD (reference sequence). Trimming left V 10 bases short and J 2 bases short, with 15 bases between. The CDR3 nucleotides are TGCGCCACCTCATACGGGTCGACCTACGAGCAGTACTTC. It specifies CATSYGSTYEQYF.

The chain employs TRBV12-5 and TRBJ1-1; no definite D call. CDR1 is LGHNT and CDR2 is FRNRAP in the germline V gene. CDR3 length: 11 residues. V lost 1 base to trimming and J lost 6 bases, with 3 bases between them. This CDR3 reads CASGLGPEAFF. DNA for the CDR3: TGTGCTAGTGGTTTGGGGCCTGAAGCTTTCTTT.

The chain employs TRBV6-2 or TRBV6-3 and TRBJ2-6; 8 nucleotides match TRBD1. V was clipped by 2 bases and J by 2 bases; unmatched bases: 11. Germline-derived CDR1 and CDR2 are MNHEY and SVGEGT. The CDR3 consists of 19 residues. CDR3 nucleotides: TGTGCCAGCAGTTACCCTCCGGGACAGGCGATCCCTGGGGCCAACGTCCTGACTTTC. Amino acids: CASSYPPGQAIPGANVLTF.

The V gene is TRBV3-1 (or the pseudogene TRBV3-2), the J gene TRBJ1-3, with TRBD1 identical over 8 bases. The CDR3 contains 14 residues. V lost 3 bases to trimming and J lost 2 bases; unmatched junction nucleotides: 0. Germline CDR1 and CDR2: LGHDT and YNNKEL (reference sequence). The CDR3 DNA is TGTGCCAGCAGCCAGGGACAGGCTGGAAACACCATATATTTT. It codes for CASSQGQAGNTIYF.

V and J are TRBV7-9 and TRBJ1-6; the match to TRBD1 covers 9 bases. This CDR3 region has 16 residues. J lost 9 bases, V lost 5 bases, and 11 bases had no gene match. Germline CDR1 reads SEHNR; CDR2 reads FQNEAQ (reference sequence). DNA for the CDR3: TGTGCCAGCAGCCCCCCGACAGGGGGAAAGGGTTCACCCCTCCACTTT. Its translation: CASSPPTGGKGSPLHF.

The chain is built from TRBV19 and TRBJ1-1, with no clear D. This CDR3 region has 13 residues. The V gene lost 3 bases and the J gene lost 6 bases, with 11 bases spanning the gap. Per the germline V gene, CDR1 is LNHDA and CDR2 is SQIVND (reference sequence). The CDR3 sequence: CASSIGAVSEAFF. DNA for the CDR3: TGTGCCAGTAGTATTGGAGCCGTCTCTGAAGCTTTCTTT. Full variable domain (outside the CDR3, taken from reference TRBV19 and TRBJ1-1): DGGITQSPKYLFRKEGQNVTLSCEQNLNHDAMYWYRQDPGQGLRLIYYSQIVNDFQKGDIAEGYSVSREKKESFPLTVTSAQKNPTAFYLCASSIGAVSEAFFGQGTRLTVV.